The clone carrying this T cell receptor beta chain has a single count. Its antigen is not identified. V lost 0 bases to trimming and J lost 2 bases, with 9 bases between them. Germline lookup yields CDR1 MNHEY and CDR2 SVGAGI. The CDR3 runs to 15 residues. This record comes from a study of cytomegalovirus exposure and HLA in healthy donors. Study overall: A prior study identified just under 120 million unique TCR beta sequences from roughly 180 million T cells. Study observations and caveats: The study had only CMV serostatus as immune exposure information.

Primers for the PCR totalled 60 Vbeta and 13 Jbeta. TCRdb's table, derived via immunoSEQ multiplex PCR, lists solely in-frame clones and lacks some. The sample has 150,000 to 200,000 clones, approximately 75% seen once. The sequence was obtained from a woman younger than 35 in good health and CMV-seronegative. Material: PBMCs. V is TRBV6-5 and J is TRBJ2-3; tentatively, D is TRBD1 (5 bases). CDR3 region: CASSYSGVSTDTQYF. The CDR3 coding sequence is TGTGCCAGCAGTTACTCAGGGGTCTCCACAGATACGCAGTATTTT.